This is a list of T cell receptor beta chains from one sample in a study of blood T cell repertoires in COVID-19. Sequencing used immunoSEQ multiplex PCR; TCRdb keeps in-frame clones, though not all of them. Of 51,000 or so clones listed, around 92% are singletons. Sequencing used peripheral blood. These receptors came from a man at least 80 years old with active or convalescent COVID-19. CDR3s include the opening cysteine and the closing phenylalanine or tryptophan. The D gene is left open where the match is weak. Clone size is given for some rows only: seen once, a few or many times, or a class if the clone is expanded.

J gene | V gene | D gene | clone size | CDR3 DNA | CDR3 protein
TRBJ1-5 | TRBV6-2/TRBV6-3 | NA | NA | TGTGCCAGCAGTTACGGGGTTAGGAGGGGCAATCAGCCCCAGCATTTT | CASSYGVRRGNQPQHF
TRBJ2-5 | TRBV6-5 | NA | few | TGTGCCAGCAGTTACTCGGGGAGTAAAGAGACCCAGTACTTC | CASSYSGSKETQYF
TRBJ2-5 | TRBV5-1 | NA | NA | TGCGCCAGCAGCTTGGGTAGCGGTGAGGAGACCCAGTACTTC | CASSLGSGEETQYF
TRBJ2-7 | TRBV6-5 | TRBD1 | NA | TGTGCCAGCAGTTTCGACCTTACAGGGGGCTACGAGCAGTACTTC | CASSFDLTGGYEQYF
TRBJ1-3 | TRBV11-3 | TRBD1 | NA | TGTGCCAGCAGCGCCAGGACAGGGAATGGTGCTGGAAACACCATATATTTT | CASSARTGNGAGNTIYF
TRBJ1-2 | TRBV5-1 | NA | once | TGCGCCAGCAGCTGGCGGGATGGAGGACGTGGCTACACCTTC | CASSWRDGGRGYTF
TRBJ2-6 | TRBV5-1 | NA | once | TGCGCCAGCAGCTTGGCCTGGGCAGGGTCAGCTGGGGCCAACGTCCTGACTTTC | CASSLAWAGSAGANVLTF
TRBJ2-6 | TRBV11-2 | NA | NA | TGTGCCAGCAGCCCACAGGCCGGGGCCAACGTCCTGACTTTC | CASSPQAGANVLTF
TRBJ1-5 | TRBV19 | NA | NA | TGTGCCAGTAGTGTCACAGGGATCTTGAGCAATCAGCCCCAGCATTTT | CASSVTGILSNQPQHF
TRBJ2-5 | TRBV27 | TRBD2 | NA | TGTGCCAGCAGTTTATCATCGGGGGGGACCCAGTACTTC | CASSLSSGGTQYF
TRBJ2-3 | TRBV6-2/TRBV6-3 | TRBD2 | few | TGTGCCAGCAGTTTTAGCGGGGGGGGGAGCACAGATACGCAGTATTTT | CASSFSGGGSTDTQYF
TRBJ2-2 | TRBV15 | TRBD1 | once | TGTGCCACCAGCAGACCAGGGACAGCAAACACCGGGGAGCTGTTTTTT | CATSRPGTANTGELFF
TRBJ2-3 | TRBV5-5 | TRBD1 | NA | TGTGCCAGCAGCCCCCGGACAGGGCGCGCGACAGATACGCAGTATTTT | CASSPRTGRATDTQYF
TRBJ2-7 | TRBV6-5 | TRBD1 | NA | TGTGCCAGCACCTTCGGGACAGCGTCCTACGAGCAGTACTTC | CASTFGTASYEQYF
TRBJ2-7 | TRBV11-2 | NA | NA | TGTGCCAGCAGCTTAGATCTTCTCCTTGACGAGCAGTACTTC | CASSLDLLLDEQYF
TRBJ2-7 | TRBV5-6 | TRBD2 | NA | TGTGCCAGCAGCTTTATGCGGGGGTCCTACGAGCAGTACTTC | CASSFMRGSYEQYF
TRBJ2-1 | TRBV7-7 | NA | NA | TGTGCCAGCAGCTTAGGGGGCGTTAATGAGCAGTTCTTC | CASSLGGVNEQFF
TRBJ2-7 | TRBV28 | NA | NA | TGTGCCAGCAGGTCGTCATTTGTCAGGGGAGTTACCTACGAGCAGTACTTC | CASRSSFVRGVTYEQYF
TRBJ2-7 | TRBV5-1 | NA | NA | TGCGCCAGCAGCTTGGCCCTCGAGTATGACTACGAGCAGTACTTC | CASSLALEYDYEQYF
TRBJ2-3 | TRBV7-3 | NA | NA | TGTGCCAGCAGCCTCCTCGGCGGTAGCACAGATACGCAGTATTTT | CASSLLGGSTDTQYF
TRBJ2-1 | TRBV30 | NA | NA | TGTGCCTGGAGTGCCGGGACACCCTACAATGAGCAGTTCTTC | CAWSAGTPYNEQFF
TRBJ2-4 | TRBV21-1 | NA | few | TGTGCCAGCAGGGGACACCCAGCCAAAAACATTCAGTACTTC | CASRGHPAKNIQYF
TRBJ1-1 | TRBV19 | TRBD1 | NA | TGTGCCAGTAGAGATGGACAGGGGGCGAACACTGAAGCTTTCTTT | CASRDGQGANTEAFF
TRBJ2-3 | TRBV5-1 | TRBD1 | NA | TGCGCCAGCAGCGGGCTGGACAGGGGTCAAGATACGCAGTATTTT | CASSGLDRGQDTQYF
TRBJ2-1 | TRBV4-3 | NA | NA | TGCGCCAGCAGCCGCGGCGTGTACAATGAGCAGTTCTTC | CASSRGVYNEQFF
TRBJ2-7 | TRBV4-3 | TRBD2 | NA | TGCGCCAGCAGCCAAGATTACGCCCTAGCGGGAGCGAAAGAGCAGTACTTC | CASSQDYALAGAKEQYF
TRBJ2-5 | TRBV29-1 | NA | NA | TGCAGCGTTGAGAGCCCCAAGACACAAGAGACCCAGTACTTC | CSVESPKTQETQYF
TRBJ1-1 | TRBV5-1 | NA | NA | TGCGCCAGCAGCTTGGATCCTGGGCGAACTGAAGCTTTCTTT | CASSLDPGRTEAFF
TRBJ2-2 | TRBV6-5 | TRBD1 | NA | TGTGCCATTCGGGACAGGATGAACACCGGGGAGCTGTTTTTT | CAIRDRMNTGELFF
TRBJ1-3 | TRBV7-2 | NA | NA | TGTGCCAGCAGCCTAACCCAGGGTTTCGGTGGAAACACCATATATTTT | CASSLTQGFGGNTIYF
TRBJ2-1 | TRBV5-4 | TRBD2 | NA | TGTGCCAGCAGCGGGGTGGGACTATTAATAAATTACAATGAGCAGTTCTTC | CASSGVGLLINYNEQFF
TRBJ2-7 | TRBV5-1 | TRBD1 | NA | TGCGCCAGCACACGATCCGGGACAGCGAGGGAGCAGTACTTC | CASTRSGTAREQYF
TRBJ1-2 | TRBV7-2 | NA | few | TGTGCCAGCAGCCTTGGGGGGGAAGGAGGCTACACCTTC | CASSLGGEGGYTF
TRBJ1-2 | TRBV7-2 | TRBD1 | NA | TGTGCCAGCAGCCCGCCCGCCCGAGACAGGGGGAAAGGCTACACCTTC | CASSPPARDRGKGYTF
TRBJ1-6 | TRBV6-5 | NA | NA | TGTGCCAGCAGCTCCGACAGGAATTCACCCCTCCACTTT | CASSSDRNSPLHF
TRBJ2-7 | TRBV7-8 | TRBD1 | few | TGTGCCAGCAGCAATCAACAGGGGCCCTACGAGCAGTACTTC | CASSNQQGPYEQYF